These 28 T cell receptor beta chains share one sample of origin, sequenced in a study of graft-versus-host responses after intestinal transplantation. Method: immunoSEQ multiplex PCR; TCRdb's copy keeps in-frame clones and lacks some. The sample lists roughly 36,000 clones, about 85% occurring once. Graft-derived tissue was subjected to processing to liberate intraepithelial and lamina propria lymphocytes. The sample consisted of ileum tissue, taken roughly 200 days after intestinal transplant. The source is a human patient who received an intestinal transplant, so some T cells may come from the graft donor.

The chain's CDR3 is CASSFWGRRSYEQYF. The CDR3 coding sequence is TGTGCCAGCAGCTTCTGGGGACGCCGCTCCTACGAGCAGTACTTC. The V gene is TRBV5-6, the J gene TRBJ2-7, with D possibly called TRBD1 or TRBD2 (5 bases each). The CDR3 runs to 15 residues. From germline, CDR1 is SGHDT and CDR2 YYEEEE. The V gene lost 2 bases and the J gene lost 0 bases, with 12 bases spanning the gap.

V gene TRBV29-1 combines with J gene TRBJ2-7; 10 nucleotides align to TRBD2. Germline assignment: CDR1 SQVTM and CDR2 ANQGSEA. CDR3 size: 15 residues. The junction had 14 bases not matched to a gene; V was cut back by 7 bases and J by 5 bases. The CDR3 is CSAGGLAGVIHEQYF. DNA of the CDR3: TGCAGCGCCGGGGGGCTAGCGGGAGTAATCCACGAGCAGTACTTC.

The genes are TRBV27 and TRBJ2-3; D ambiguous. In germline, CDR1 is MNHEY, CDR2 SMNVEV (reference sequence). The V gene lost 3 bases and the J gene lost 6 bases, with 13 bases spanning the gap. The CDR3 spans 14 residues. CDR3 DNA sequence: TGTGCCAGCAGTTTGGTAGGAAGCCTGGATACGCAGTATTTT. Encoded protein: CASSLVGSLDTQYF.

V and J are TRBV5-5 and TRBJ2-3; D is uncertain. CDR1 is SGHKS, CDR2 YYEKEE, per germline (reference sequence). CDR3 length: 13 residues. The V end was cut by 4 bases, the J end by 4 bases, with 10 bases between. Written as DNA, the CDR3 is TGTGCCAGCAGCCGGCCAACCCCAGATACGCAGTATTTT. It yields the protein CASSRPTPDTQYF. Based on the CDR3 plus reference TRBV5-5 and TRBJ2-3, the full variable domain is DAGVTQSPTHLIKTRGQQVTLRCSPISGHKSVSWYQQVLGQGPQFIFQYYEKEERGRGNFPDRFSARQFPNYSSELNVNALLLGDSALYLCASSRPTPDTQYFGPGTRLTVL.

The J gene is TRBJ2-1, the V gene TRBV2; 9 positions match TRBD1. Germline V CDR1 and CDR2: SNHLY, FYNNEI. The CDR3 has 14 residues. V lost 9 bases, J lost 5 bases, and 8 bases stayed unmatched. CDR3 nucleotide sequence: TGTGCCAGTCAGCCTGGACAGGGGAACAATGAGCAGTTCTTC. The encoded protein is CASQPGQGNNEQFF. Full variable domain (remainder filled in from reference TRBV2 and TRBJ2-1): EPEVTQTPSHQVTQMGQEVILRCVPISNHLYFYWYRQILGQKVEFLVSFYNNEISEKSEIFDDQFSVERPDGSNFTLKIRSTKLEDSAMYFCASQPGQGNNEQFFGPGTRLTVL.

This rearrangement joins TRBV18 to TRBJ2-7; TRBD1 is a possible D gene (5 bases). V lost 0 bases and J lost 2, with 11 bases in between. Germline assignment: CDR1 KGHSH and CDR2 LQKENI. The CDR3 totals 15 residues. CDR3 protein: CASSPPRSGTYEQYF. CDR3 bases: TGTGCCAGCTCACCACCCAGATCAGGGACCTACGAGCAGTACTTC. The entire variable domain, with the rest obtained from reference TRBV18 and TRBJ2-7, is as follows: NAGVMQNPRHLVRRRGQEARLRCSPMKGHSHVYWYRQLPEEGLKFMVYLQKENIIDESGMPKERFSAEFPKEGPSILRIQQVVRGDSAAYFCASSPPRSGTYEQYFGPGTRLTVT.

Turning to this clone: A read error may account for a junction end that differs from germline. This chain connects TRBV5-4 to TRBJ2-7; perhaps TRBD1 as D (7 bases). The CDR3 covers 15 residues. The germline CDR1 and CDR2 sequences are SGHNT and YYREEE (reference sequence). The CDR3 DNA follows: TGCGCCAGCAGCCAGCTTCTGGACAGGCGGGGCGAGCAGTACTTC. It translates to CASSQLLDRRGEQYF.

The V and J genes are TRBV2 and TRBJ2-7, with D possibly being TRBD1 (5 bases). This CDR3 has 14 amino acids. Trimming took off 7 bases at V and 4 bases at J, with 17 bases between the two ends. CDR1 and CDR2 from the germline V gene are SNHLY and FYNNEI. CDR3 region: CASMSGQGIYEQYF. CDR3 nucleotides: TGTGCCAGCATGTCCGGGCAGGGAATTTACGAGCAGTACTTC.

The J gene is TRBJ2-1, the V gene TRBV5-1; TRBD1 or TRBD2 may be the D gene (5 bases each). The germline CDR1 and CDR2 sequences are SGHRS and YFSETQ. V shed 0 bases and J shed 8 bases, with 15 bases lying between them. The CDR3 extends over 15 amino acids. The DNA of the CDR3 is TGCGCCAGCAGCTTGGAGGGGAGTGGGTGGGATGAGCAGTTCTTC. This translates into CASSLEGSGWDEQFF. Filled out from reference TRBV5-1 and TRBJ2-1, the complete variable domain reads KAGVTQTPRYLIKTRGQQVTLSCSPISGHRSVSWYQQTPGQGLQFLFEYFSETQRNKGNFPGRFSGRQFSNSRSEMNVSTLELGDSALYLCASSLEGSGWDEQFFGPGTRLTVL.

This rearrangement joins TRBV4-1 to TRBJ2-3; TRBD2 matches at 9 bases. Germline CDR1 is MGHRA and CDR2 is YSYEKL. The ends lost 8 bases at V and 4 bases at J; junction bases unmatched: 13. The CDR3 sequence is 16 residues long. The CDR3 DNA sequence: TGCGCCAGCGCTATAGGGCTAGCGGGGAGGTCAGATACGCAGTATTTT. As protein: CASAIGLAGRSDTQYF.

CDR3 in amino acids: CASSAGTAFTGELFF. CDR3 in DNA: TGTGCCAGCAGCGCCGGGACGGCCTTCACCGGGGAGCTGTTTTTT. The chain recombines TRBV2 with TRBJ2-2; either TRBD1 or TRBD2 may supply D (5 bases each). Trimming left V 6 bases short and J 4 bases short, with 15 bases between. The germline CDR1 and CDR2 sequences are SNHLY and FYNNEI. The CDR3 is made up of 15 amino acids.

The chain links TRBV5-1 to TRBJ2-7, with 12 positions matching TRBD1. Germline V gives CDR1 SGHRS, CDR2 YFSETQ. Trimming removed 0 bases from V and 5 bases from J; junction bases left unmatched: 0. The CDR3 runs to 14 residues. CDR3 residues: CASSLGDRGHEQYF. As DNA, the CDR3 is TGCGCCAGCAGCTTGGGGGACAGGGGGCACGAGCAGTACTTC.

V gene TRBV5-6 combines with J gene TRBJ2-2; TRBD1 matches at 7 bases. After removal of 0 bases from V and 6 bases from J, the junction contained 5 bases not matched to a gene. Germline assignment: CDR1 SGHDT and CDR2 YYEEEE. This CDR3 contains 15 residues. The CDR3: CASSLVVQGAGELFF. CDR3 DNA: TGTGCCAGCAGCTTGGTGGTCCAGGGGGCCGGGGAGCTGTTTTTT.

In DNA, the CDR3 is TGTGCCAGCAGCTTGGTTAAGGGGTCACCCTACGAGCAGTACTTC. Protein sequence: CASSLVKGSPYEQYF. This chain uses TRBV5-8 with TRBJ2-7; the D gene is possibly TRBD1 (5 bases). This CDR3 spans 15 amino acids. Trimming removed 0 bases at V and 2 bases at J, with 12 bases between. Germline CDR1 and CDR2: SGHTS and YDEGEE.

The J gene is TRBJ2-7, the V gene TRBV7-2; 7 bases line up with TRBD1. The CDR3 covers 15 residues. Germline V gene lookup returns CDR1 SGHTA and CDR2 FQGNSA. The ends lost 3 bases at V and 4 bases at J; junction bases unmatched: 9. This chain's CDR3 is CASSLWVGGGYEQYF. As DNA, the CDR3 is TGTGCCAGCAGCTTGTGGGTAGGGGGCGGATACGAGCAGTACTTC.

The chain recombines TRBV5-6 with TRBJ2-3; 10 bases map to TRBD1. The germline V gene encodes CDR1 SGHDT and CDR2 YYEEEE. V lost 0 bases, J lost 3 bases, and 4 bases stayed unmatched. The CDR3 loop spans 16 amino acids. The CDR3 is CASSLGGQGVTDTQYF. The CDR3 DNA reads TGTGCCAGCAGCTTGGGAGGACAGGGGGTTACAGATACGCAGTATTTT.

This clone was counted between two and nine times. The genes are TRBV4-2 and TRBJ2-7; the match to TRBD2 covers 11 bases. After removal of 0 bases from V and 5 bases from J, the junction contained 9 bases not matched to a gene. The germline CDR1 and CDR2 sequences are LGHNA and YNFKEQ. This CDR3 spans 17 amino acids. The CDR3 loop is CASSQDLGASGRHEQYF. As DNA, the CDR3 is TGTGCCAGCAGCCAAGATCTTGGGGCTAGCGGGAGGCACGAGCAGTACTTC.

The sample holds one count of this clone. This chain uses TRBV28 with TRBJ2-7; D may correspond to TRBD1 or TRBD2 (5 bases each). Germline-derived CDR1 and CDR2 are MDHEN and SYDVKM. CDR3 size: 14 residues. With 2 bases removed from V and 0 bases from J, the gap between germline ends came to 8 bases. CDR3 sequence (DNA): TGTGCCAGCAGTTTAGCAGGGAGCTCCTACGAGCAGTACTTC. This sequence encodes CASSLAGSSYEQYF.

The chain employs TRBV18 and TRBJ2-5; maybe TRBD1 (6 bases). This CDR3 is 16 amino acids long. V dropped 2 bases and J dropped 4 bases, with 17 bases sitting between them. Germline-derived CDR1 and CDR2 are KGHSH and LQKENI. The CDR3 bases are TGTGCCAGCTCACCAACCCTTGGACAGCCTCGAGAGACCCAGTACTTC. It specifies CASSPTLGQPRETQYF.

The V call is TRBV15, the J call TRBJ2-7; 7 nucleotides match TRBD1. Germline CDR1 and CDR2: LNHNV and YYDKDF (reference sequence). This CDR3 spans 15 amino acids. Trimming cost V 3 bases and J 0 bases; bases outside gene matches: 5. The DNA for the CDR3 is TGTGCCACCAGCAGGGAAGGGACAGTCTCCTACGAGCAGTACTTC. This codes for CATSREGTVSYEQYF.

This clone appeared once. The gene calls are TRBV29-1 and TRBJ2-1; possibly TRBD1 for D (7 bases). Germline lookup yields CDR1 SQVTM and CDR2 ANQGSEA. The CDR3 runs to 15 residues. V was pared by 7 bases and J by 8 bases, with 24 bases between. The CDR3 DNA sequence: TGCAGCGCCCCAGGGGGGATATCCGCCGCGGATGAGCAGTTCTTC. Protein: CSAPGGISAADEQFF.

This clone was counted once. CDR3 coding DNA: TGTGCCAGCAGTGATTTGCGGGTTATAAGCACAGATACGCAGTATTTT. Protein: CASSDLRVISTDTQYF. V is TRBV2 and J is TRBJ2-3; D may be TRBD2 (5 bases). This CDR3 is 16 amino acids long. Germline-derived CDR1 and CDR2 are SNHLY and FYNNEI. The V end lost 3 bases, the J end lost 0 bases, and 13 bases lay between the germline ends.

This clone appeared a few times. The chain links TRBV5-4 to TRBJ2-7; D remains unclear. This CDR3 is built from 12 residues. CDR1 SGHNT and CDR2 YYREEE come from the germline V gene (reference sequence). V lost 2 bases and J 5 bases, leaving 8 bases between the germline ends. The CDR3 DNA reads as TGTGCCAGCAGCTTCGGACGAAACGAGCAGTACTTC. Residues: CASSFGRNEQYF.

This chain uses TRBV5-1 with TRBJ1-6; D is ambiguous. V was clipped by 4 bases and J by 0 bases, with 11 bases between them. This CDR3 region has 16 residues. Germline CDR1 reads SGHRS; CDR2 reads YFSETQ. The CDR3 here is CASSEGGSSYNSPLHF. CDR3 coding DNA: TGCGCCAGCAGCGAGGGAGGGAGCTCCTATAATTCACCCCTCCACTTT.

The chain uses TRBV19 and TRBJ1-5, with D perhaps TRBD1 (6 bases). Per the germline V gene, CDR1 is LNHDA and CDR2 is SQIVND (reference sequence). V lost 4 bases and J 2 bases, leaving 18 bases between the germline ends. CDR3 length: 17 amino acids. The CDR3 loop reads CASSRARGPAGNQPQHF. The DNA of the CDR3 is TGTGCCAGTAGTAGAGCCAGGGGCCCGGCGGGCAATCAGCCCCAGCATTTT.

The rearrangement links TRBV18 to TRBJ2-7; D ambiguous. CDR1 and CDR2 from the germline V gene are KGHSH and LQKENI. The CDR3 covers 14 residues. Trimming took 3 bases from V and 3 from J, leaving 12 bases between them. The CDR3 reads CASSPLSRSYEQYF. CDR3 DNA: TGTGCCAGCTCACCTCTGTCCAGAAGCTACGAGCAGTACTTC.

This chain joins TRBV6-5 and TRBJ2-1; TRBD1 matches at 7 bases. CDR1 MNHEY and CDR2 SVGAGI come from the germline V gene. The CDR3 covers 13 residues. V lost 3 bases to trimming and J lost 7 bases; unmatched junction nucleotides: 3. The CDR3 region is CASSYYRGNEQFF. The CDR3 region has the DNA TGTGCCAGCAGTTATTACAGGGGTAATGAGCAGTTCTTC.

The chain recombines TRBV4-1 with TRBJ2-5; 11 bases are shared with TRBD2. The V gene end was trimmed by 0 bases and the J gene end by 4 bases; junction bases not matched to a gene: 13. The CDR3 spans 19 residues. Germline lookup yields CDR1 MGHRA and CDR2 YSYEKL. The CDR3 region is CASSQERGTSGGRSETQYF. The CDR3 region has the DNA TGCGCCAGCAGCCAAGAGAGGGGAACTAGCGGGGGCCGATCAGAGACCCAGTACTTC.